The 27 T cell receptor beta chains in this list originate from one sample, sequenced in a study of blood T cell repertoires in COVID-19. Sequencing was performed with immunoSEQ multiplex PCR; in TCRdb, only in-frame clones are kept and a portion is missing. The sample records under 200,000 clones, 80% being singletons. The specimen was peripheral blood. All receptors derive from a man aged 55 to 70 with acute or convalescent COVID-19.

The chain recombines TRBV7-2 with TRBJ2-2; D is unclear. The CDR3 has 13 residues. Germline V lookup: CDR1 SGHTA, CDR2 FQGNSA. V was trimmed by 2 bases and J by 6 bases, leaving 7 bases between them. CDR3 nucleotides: TGTGCCAGCAGCTTAAGTCGGTCCGGGGAGCTGTTTTTT. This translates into CASSLSRSGELFF.

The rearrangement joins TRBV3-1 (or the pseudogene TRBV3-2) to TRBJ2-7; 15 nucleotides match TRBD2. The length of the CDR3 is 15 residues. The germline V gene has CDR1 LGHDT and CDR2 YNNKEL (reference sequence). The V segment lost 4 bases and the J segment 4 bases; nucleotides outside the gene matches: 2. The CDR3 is CASSLGTSGRYEQYF. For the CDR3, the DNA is TGTGCCAGCAGCCTCGGGACTAGCGGGAGGTACGAGCAGTACTTC.

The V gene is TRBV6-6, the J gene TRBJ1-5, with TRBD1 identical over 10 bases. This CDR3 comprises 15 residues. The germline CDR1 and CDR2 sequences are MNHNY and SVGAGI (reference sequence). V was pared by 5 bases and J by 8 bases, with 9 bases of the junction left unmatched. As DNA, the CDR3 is TGTGCCAGCAGTGCCCCGACAGGGGGCGGGAAGCCCCAGCATTTT. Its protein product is CASSAPTGGGKPQHF.

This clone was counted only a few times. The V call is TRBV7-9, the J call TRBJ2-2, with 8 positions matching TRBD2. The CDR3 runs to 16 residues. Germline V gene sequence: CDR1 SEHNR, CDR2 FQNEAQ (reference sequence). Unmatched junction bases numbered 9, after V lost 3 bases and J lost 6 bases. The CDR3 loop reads CASSFISGSYAGELFF. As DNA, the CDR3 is TGTGCCAGCAGCTTCATCAGCGGGAGTTACGCCGGGGAGCTGTTTTTT.

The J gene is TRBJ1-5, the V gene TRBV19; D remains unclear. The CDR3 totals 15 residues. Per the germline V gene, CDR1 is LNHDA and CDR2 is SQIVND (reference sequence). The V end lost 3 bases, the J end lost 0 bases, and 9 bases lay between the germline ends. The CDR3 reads CASSIPAGSNQPQHF. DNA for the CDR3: TGTGCCAGTAGTATCCCCGCCGGTAGCAATCAGCCCCAGCATTTT.

CDR3 in amino acids: CASSTAGGLAAGTLFF. The CDR3 bases are TGTGCCAGCAGCACCGCCGGTGGACTAGCGGCGGGAACGCTGTTTTTT. The V gene is TRBV7-9, the J gene TRBJ2-2, with TRBD2 identical over 10 bases. Germline assignment: CDR1 SEHNR and CDR2 FQNEAQ (reference sequence). V lost 5 bases and J lost 13; bases outside the gene matches: 16. CDR3 length: 16 amino acids.

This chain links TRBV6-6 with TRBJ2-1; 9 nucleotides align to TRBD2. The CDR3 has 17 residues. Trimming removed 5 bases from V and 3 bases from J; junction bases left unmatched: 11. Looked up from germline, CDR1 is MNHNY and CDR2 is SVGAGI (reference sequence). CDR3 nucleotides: TGTGCCAGCAGTCCAAACCCCCCTAGCGGGGACTACAATGAGCAGTTCTTC. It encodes CASSPNPPSGDYNEQFF.

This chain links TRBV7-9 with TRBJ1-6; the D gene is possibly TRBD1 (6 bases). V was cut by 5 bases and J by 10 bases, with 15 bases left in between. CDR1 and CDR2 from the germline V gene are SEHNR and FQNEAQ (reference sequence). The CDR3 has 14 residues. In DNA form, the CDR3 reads TGTGCCAGCAGCCTACAGGGTAGAGGATCACCCCTCCACTTT. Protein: CASSLQGRGSPLHF. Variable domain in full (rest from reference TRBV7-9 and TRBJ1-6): DTGVSQNPRHKITKRGQNVTFRCDPISEHNRLYWYRQTLGQGPEFLTYFQNEAQLEKSRLLSDRFSAERPKGSFSTLEIQRTEQGDSAMYLCASSLQGRGSPLHFGNGTRLTVT.

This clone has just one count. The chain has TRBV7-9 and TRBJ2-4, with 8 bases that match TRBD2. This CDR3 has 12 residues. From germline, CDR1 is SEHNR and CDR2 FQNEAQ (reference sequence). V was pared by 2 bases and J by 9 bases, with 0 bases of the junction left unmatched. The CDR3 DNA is TGTGCCAGCAGCTTAAGCGGGGGCATTCAGTACTTC. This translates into CASSLSGGIQYF.

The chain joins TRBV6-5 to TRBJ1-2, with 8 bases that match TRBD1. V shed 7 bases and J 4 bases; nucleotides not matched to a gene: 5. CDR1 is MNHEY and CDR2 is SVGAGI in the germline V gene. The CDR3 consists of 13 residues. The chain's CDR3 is CASTPGGVYGYTF. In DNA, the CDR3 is TGTGCCAGCACCCCAGGGGGCGTCTATGGCTACACCTTC.

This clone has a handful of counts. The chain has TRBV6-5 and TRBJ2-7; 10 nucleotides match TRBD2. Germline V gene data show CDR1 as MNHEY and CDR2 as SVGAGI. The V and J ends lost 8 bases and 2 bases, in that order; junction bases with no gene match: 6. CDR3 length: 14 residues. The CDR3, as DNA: TGTGCCAGCTGCCCTCTAGCGGGAGCCTACGAGCAGTACTTC. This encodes CASCPLAGAYEQYF.

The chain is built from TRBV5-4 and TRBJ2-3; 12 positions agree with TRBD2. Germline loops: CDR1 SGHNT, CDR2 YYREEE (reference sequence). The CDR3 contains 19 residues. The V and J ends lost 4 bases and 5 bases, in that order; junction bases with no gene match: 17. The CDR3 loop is CASSAYGLAGLPYLDTQYF. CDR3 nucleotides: TGTGCCAGCAGCGCCTATGGACTAGCGGGACTACCTTATTTAGATACGCAGTATTTT.

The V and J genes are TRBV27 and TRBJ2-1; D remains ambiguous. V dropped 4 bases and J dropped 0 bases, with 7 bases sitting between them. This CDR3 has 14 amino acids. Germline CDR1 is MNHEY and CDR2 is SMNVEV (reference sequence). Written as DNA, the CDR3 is TGTGCCAGCAGTTATGGGCCCTCCTACAATGAGCAGTTCTTC. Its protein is CASSYGPSYNEQFF.

The CDR3, as DNA: TGTGCCAGCATGCAGGGTTACGAGCAGTACTTC. It specifies CASMQGYEQYF. The rearrangement joins TRBV2 to TRBJ2-7, with D maybe TRBD1 (5 bases). Germline V gives CDR1 SNHLY, CDR2 FYNNEI. This CDR3 has 11 residues. The V end lost 7 bases, the J end lost 4 bases, and 8 bases lay between the germline ends.

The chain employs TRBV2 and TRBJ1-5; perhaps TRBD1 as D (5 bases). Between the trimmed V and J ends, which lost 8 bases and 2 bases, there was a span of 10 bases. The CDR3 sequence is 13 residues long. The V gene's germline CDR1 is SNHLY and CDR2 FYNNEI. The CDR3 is CASAGGGNQPQHF. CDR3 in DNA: TGTGCCAGCGCGGGAGGGGGCAATCAGCCCCAGCATTTT.

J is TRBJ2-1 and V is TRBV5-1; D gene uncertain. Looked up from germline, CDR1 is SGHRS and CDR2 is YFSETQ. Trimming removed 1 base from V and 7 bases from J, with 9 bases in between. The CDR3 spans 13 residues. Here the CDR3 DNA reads TGCGCCAGCAGCTTGAGTGGGCCGAATGAGCAGTTCTTC. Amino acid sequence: CASSLSGPNEQFF.

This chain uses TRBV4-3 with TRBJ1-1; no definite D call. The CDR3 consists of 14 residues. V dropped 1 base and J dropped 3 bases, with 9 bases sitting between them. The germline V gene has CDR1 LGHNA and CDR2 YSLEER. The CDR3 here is CASSQAHTDTEAFF. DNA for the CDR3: TGCGCCAGCAGCCAAGCTCACACAGACACTGAAGCTTTCTTT.

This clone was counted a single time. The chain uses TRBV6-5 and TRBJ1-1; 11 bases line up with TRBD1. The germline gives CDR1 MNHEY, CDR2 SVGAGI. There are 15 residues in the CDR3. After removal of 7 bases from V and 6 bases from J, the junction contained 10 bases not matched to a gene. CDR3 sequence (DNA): TGTGCCAGCAACCCGGACAGGGGGCAAGGGGCTGAAGCTTTCTTT. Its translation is CASNPDRGQGAEAFF.

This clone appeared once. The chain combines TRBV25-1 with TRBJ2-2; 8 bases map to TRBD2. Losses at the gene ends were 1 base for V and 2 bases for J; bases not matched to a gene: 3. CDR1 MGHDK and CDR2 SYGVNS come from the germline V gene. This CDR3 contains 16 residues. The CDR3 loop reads CASSELSGGNTGELFF. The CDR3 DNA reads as TGTGCCAGCAGTGAATTAAGCGGGGGCAACACCGGGGAGCTGTTTTTT.

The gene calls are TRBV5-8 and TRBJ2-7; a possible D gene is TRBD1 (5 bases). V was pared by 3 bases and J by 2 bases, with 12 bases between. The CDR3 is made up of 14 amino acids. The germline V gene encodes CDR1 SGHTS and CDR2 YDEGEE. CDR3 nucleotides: TGTGCCAGCAGCTCCCGGACACTTACCTACGAGCAGTACTTC. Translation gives CASSSRTLTYEQYF.

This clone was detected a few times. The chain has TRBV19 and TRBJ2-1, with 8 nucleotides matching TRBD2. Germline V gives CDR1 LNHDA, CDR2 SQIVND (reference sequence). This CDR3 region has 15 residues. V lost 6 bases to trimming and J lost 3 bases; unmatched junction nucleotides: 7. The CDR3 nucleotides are TGTGCCAGTAGGCCTAGCGGGTCCCTCTACAATGAGCAGTTCTTC. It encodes CASRPSGSLYNEQFF.

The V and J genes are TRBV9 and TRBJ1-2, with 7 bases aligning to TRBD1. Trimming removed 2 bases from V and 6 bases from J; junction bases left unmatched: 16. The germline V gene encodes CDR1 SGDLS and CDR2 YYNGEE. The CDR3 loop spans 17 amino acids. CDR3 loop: CASSVSAGGSRRDGYTF. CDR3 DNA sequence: TGTGCCAGCAGCGTTTCCGCAGGGGGATCACGTCGGGATGGCTACACCTTC.

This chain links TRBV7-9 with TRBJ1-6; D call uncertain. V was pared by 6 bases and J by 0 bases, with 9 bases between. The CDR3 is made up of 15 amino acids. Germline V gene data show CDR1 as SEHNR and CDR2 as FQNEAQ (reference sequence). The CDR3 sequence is CASRGRSSYNSPLHF. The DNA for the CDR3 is TGTGCCAGCAGAGGAAGGAGCTCCTATAATTCACCCCTCCACTTT.

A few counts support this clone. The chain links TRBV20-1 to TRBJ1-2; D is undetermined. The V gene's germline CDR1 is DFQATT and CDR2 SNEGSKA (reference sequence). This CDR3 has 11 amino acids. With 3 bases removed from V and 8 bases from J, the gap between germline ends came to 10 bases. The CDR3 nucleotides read TGCAGTGCTAGTTTACTTCGAGGCTACACCTTC. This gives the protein CSASLLRGYTF.

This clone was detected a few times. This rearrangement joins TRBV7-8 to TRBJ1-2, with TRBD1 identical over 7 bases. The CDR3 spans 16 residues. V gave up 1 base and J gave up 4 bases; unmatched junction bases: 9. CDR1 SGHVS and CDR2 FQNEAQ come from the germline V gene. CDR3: CASSLDRGTIGYGYTF. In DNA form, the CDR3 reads TGTGCCAGCAGCTTAGACAGGGGAACTATAGGCTATGGCTACACCTTC.

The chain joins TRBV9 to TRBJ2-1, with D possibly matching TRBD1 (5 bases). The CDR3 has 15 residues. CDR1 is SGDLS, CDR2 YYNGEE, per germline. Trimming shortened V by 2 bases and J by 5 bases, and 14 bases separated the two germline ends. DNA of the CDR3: TGTGCCAGCAGCGTCCCCAACAGGTGGGACAATGAGCAGTTCTTC. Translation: CASSVPNRWDNEQFF. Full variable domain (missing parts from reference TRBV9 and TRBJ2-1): DSGVTQTPKHLITATGQRVTLRCSPRSGDLSVYWYQQSLDQGLQFLIQYYNGEERAKGNILERFSAQQFPDLHSELNLSSLELGDSALYFCASSVPNRWDNEQFFGPGTRLTVL.

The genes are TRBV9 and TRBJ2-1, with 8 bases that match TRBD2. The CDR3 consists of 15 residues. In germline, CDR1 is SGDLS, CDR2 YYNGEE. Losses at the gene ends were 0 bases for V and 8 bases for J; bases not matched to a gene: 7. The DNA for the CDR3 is TGTGCCAGCAGCGTAGGCAGCGGGAGTCTCGATGAGCAGTTCTTC. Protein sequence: CASSVGSGSLDEQFF.